The 10 T cell receptor beta chains given below trace back to one sample, sequenced in a study of shared clonotypes between healthy human individuals. Assay used: immunoSEQ multiplex PCR; TCRdb lists only in-frame clones, some missing. Of around 1.1 million clones in the sample, around 77% are singletons; the top ten hold 0.89%. The specimen sequenced was memory CD4+ T cells from PBMCs. Subset meaning: CD45RA-negative fraction. Every receptor here comes from a man younger than 35 in good health. Some clones in this sample may be carry-over from other donors' samples.

A note on this clone: This sample includes further DNA sequences coding for the same CDR3. The chain has TRBV28 and TRBJ2-7, with 11 nucleotides matching TRBD2. Germline trimming cut 2 bases from V and 2 bases from J; bases unmatched to any gene: 5. The CDR3 runs 16 residues. Germline V gene lookup returns CDR1 MDHEN and CDR2 SYDVKM. CDR3 region: CASSLGGTSGTYEQYF. The CDR3 nucleotides are TGTGCCAGCAGTTTAGGGGGGACTAGCGGTACCTACGAGCAGTACTTC.

As concerns this clone: A read error may produce the germline difference seen at one junction end. The genes are TRBV11-2 and TRBJ2-4, with D unclear. The germline V gene encodes CDR1 SGHAT and CDR2 FQNNGV. The CDR3 is made up of 11 amino acids. The CDR3 DNA follows: TGTGCCAGCAGCTTAGATGCTCCTCCCGCGTTC. Protein product: CASSLDAPPAF. Combining the CDR3 with reference TRBV11-2 and TRBJ2-4 gives the whole variable domain EAGVAQSPRYKIIEKRQSVAFWCNPISGHATLYWYQQILGQGPKLLIQFQNNGVVDDSQLPKDRFSAERLKGVDSTLKIQPAKLEDSAVYLCASSLDAPPAFGAGTRLSVL.

The DNA for the CDR3 is TGTGCCAGCTCACCCATCCAGGACGGCTCCTACGAGCAGTACTTC. Amino acids: CASSPIQDGSYEQYF. The chain carries TRBV18 and TRBJ2-7; no clear D. CDR1 and CDR2 (germline): KGHSH, LQKENI. The V gene lost 3 bases and the J gene lost 0 bases, with 12 bases spanning the gap. This CDR3 has 15 amino acids.

V usage is TRBV5-4 and J usage is TRBJ2-5; no clear D. V was pared by 4 bases and J by 1 base, with 11 bases between. This CDR3 is built from 14 residues. Germline CDR1 reads SGHNT; CDR2 reads YYREEE (reference sequence). CDR3 residues: CASSPGWGQETQYF. Here the CDR3 DNA reads TGTGCCAGCAGCCCGGGTTGGGGCCAAGAGACCCAGTACTTC.

This clone is a singleton in its sample. The same CDR3 arises from other DNA sequences in this sample as well. The rearrangement joins TRBV27 to TRBJ1-5, with D possibly TRBD1 on 6 matching bases. The V and J ends lost 5 bases and 7 bases respectively, with 15 bases between them. The CDR3 covers 14 residues. Germline CDR1 MNHEY, CDR2 SMNVEV (reference sequence). Written as DNA, the CDR3 is TGTGCCAGCAGTCCACAGGGAGGCGGACAGCCCCAGCATTTT. It is translated as CASSPQGGGQPQHF.

V gene TRBV29-1 combines with J gene TRBJ2-1; 13 bases agree with TRBD2. There are 17 residues in the CDR3. Trimming took 4 bases from V and 2 from J; bases not matched to a gene: 8. Germline CDR1 SQVTM, CDR2 ANQGSEA. DNA of the CDR3: TGCAGCGTTGCCGGGACTAGCGGGAATCAGCCCTACAATGAGCAGTTCTTC. It codes for CSVAGTSGNQPYNEQFF.

The chain links TRBV2 to TRBJ1-1; a weak D match, TRBD1 (6 bases). The length of the CDR3 is 15 residues. Germline V gene sequence: CDR1 SNHLY, CDR2 FYNNEI. Trimming removed 2 bases from V and 3 bases from J, with 13 bases in between. CDR3 amino acids: CASSERAGEDTEAFF. The CDR3 coding sequence is TGTGCCAGCAGTGAACGGGCAGGGGAGGACACTGAAGCTTTCTTT.

The V gene is TRBV6-1, the J gene TRBJ2-1; D ambiguous. Trimming pared 2 bases from V and 10 bases from J, leaving 9 bases between. The V gene's germline CDR1 is MNHNS and CDR2 SASEGT. The CDR3 has 12 residues. CDR3 DNA sequence: TGTGCCAGCAGTGAAACAAGGGTGGAGCAGTTCTTC. Its protein product is CASSETRVEQFF.

The V call is TRBV11-2, the J call TRBJ1-5; no clear D. The V gene lost 5 bases and the J gene lost 9 bases, with 14 bases spanning the gap. The CDR3 sequence is 13 residues long. Germline V gene sequence: CDR1 SGHAT, CDR2 FQNNGV. The CDR3 sequence is CASSADPLRPQHF. The DNA of the CDR3 is TGTGCCAGCAGCGCCGATCCCCTCCGGCCCCAGCATTTT. The full variable domain, rest sourced from reference TRBV11-2 and TRBJ1-5, is EAGVAQSPRYKIIEKRQSVAFWCNPISGHATLYWYQQILGQGPKLLIQFQNNGVVDDSQLPKDRFSAERLKGVDSTLKIQPAKLEDSAVYLCASSADPLRPQHFGDGTRLSIL.

The genes are TRBV27 and TRBJ2-2; 12 nucleotides agree with TRBD1. J gave up 5 bases and V 1 base, and 8 bases lay outside the gene matches. Germline CDR1 and CDR2: MNHEY and SMNVEV (reference sequence). CDR3 size: 18 residues. DNA for the CDR3: TGTGCCAGCAGTTTATACCCTATGGGACAGGGGGCGACCGGGGAGCTGTTTTTT. Translating gives CASSLYPMGQGATGELFF.